The 28 T cell receptor beta chains below were found in one sample sequenced in a study of blood T cell repertoires in COVID-19. TCRdb's table, derived via immunoSEQ multiplex PCR, lists solely in-frame clones and lacks some. The repertoire has about 180,000 clones, roughly four fifths of them found once; the top ten carry about 1.5%. Sequencing was performed on peripheral blood. The receptors here all came from a human donor in a cohort sampled during active COVID-19.

The J gene is TRBJ1-1, the V gene TRBV6-5, with a tentative D call TRBD1 (5 bases). The CDR3 runs to 15 residues. Trimming pared 6 bases from V and 4 bases from J, leaving 18 bases between. In germline, CDR1 is MNHEY, CDR2 SVGAGI. The CDR3 DNA reads as TGTGCCAGCAGCCTAAGGGGAGGAATTCTCACTGAAGCTTTCTTT. Translation: CASSLRGGILTEAFF.

The chain couples TRBV19 to TRBJ2-7; tentatively, D is TRBD1 (6 bases). Looked up from germline, CDR1 is LNHDA and CDR2 is SQIVND (reference sequence). Between the trimmed V and J ends, which lost 6 bases and 2 bases, there was a span of 14 bases. CDR3 length: 14 amino acids. The CDR3 coding sequence is TGTGCCAGTAGGGGGCAGGGGCTCCCCTACGAGCAGTACTTC. This encodes CASRGQGLPYEQYF.

This CDR3 reads CASSRPGLYNEQFF. Written as DNA, the CDR3 is TGTGCCAGCAGCAGACCGGGACTATACAATGAGCAGTTCTTC. The gene calls are TRBV11-3 and TRBJ2-1, with TRBD2 matching over 7 bases. The CDR3 is made up of 14 amino acids. Trimming removed 5 bases from V and 4 bases from J; junction bases left unmatched: 5. The germline gives CDR1 SGHNT, CDR2 YENEEA.

The chain links TRBV10-1 to TRBJ2-7; the match to TRBD2 covers 14 bases. Germline CDR1 is WNHNN and CDR2 is SYGVQD (reference sequence). V was pared by 6 bases and J by 4 bases, with 5 bases of the junction left unmatched. The CDR3 spans 15 residues. The CDR3 sequence is CASSLGTSGSYEQYF. The CDR3 DNA follows: TGCGCCAGCAGCCTTGGGACTAGCGGGAGTTACGAGCAGTACTTC.

The chain uses TRBV27 and TRBJ2-7; a weak D match, TRBD1 (5 bases). CDR1 and CDR2 from the germline V gene are MNHEY and SMNVEV (reference sequence). V lost 4 bases and J lost 4, with 14 bases in between. The length of the CDR3 is 14 residues. The CDR3 protein is CASSSDSSGYEQYF. The CDR3 nucleotides read TGTGCCAGCAGTTCCGACAGTTCTGGGTACGAGCAGTACTTC.

This clone was found once. Different DNA sequences within this sample yield the same CDR3. V gene TRBV7-9 combines with J gene TRBJ1-2; 9 positions match TRBD1. The V gene's germline CDR1 is SEHNR and CDR2 FQNEAQ (reference sequence). The CDR3 covers 14 residues. V shed 3 bases and J 4 bases; nucleotides not matched to a gene: 3. The CDR3 is CASSLTGGGYGYTF. The CDR3 nucleotides read TGTGCCAGCAGCTTGACAGGGGGGGGCTATGGCTACACCTTC.

Details on this clone: Mismatch with germline at one junction end may stem from a read error. The rearrangement uses TRBV28 and TRBJ2-7, with TRBD1 matching over 9 bases. Germline V gene lookup returns CDR1 MDHEN and CDR2 SYDVKM. CDR3 length: 16 residues. The CDR3 DNA reads TGTGCCAGCACCGATACCGGGACAGGGATCTCCCACGAGCAGTACTTC. Translated, it gives CASTDTGTGISHEQYF.

V is TRBV10-1 and J is TRBJ2-7, with 9 bases fitting TRBD1. This CDR3 comprises 13 residues. CDR1 and CDR2 (germline): WNHNN, SYGVQD (reference sequence). The V and J ends lost 9 bases and 5 bases, in that order; junction bases with no gene match: 8. CDR3 coding DNA: TGCGCCAGTAGCCGGGACAGGGTCCACGAGCAGTACTTC. This gives the protein CASSRDRVHEQYF.

J is TRBJ2-1 and V is TRBV19; 7 bases match TRBD1. The CDR3 covers 15 residues. V trimming: 7 bases; J trimming: 2 bases; junction bases outside the gene matches: 8. Germline V gives CDR1 LNHDA, CDR2 SQIVND (reference sequence). The CDR3 protein is CASKIGTEAYNEQFF. CDR3 DNA: TGTGCCAGTAAAATTGGGACAGAAGCCTACAATGAGCAGTTCTTC.

The V and J genes are TRBV6-5 and TRBJ1-1; 11 bases agree with TRBD1. The CDR3 has 14 amino acids. The V gene end was trimmed by 7 bases and the J gene end by 8 bases; junction bases not matched to a gene: 9. Germline CDR1 reads MNHEY; CDR2 reads SVGAGI. The CDR3 protein is CASTRRGTGGEAFF. Here the CDR3 DNA reads TGTGCCAGCACCCGCCGTGGGACAGGGGGGGAAGCTTTCTTT.

The chain employs TRBV14 and TRBJ1-1; D gene ambiguous. Between the trimmed V and J ends, which lost 4 bases and 2 bases, there was a span of 8 bases. Germline V CDR1 and CDR2: SGHDN, FVKESK. The CDR3 is 13 amino acids. For the CDR3, the DNA is TGTGCCAGCAGCCTGACAATTAACACTGAAGCTTTCTTT. It specifies CASSLTINTEAFF.

In DNA, the CDR3 is TGTGCCAGCAGCCTCCTAACCTACAATGAGCAGTTCTTC. It codes for CASSLLTYNEQFF. The V call is TRBV7-3, the J call TRBJ2-1, with D uncertain. This CDR3 has 13 residues. Trimming removed 5 bases from V and 2 bases from J, with 7 bases in between. Germline values: CDR1 SGHTA, CDR2 FQGTGA.

V usage is TRBV28 and J usage is TRBJ2-7; 8 bases fit TRBD1. The CDR3 sequence is 14 residues long. The V segment lost 5 bases and the J segment 2 bases; nucleotides outside the gene matches: 5. Germline CDR1 MDHEN, CDR2 SYDVKM. The CDR3 nucleotides are TGTGCCAGCAGTCAGCAGGGGGCCACCTACGAGCAGTACTTC. It encodes CASSQQGATYEQYF.

The chain links TRBV29-1 to TRBJ1-3; 8 bases are shared with TRBD1. The germline V gene encodes CDR1 SQVTM and CDR2 ANQGSEA. V was clipped by 6 bases and J by 8 bases; unmatched bases: 9. The CDR3 extends over 13 amino acids. CDR3 region: CSVSDRVEHTIYF. The CDR3, as DNA: TGCAGCGTATCGGACAGGGTAGAACACACCATATATTTT. Using reference TRBV29-1 and TRBJ1-3 for the parts outside the CDR3, the full variable domain is SAVISQKPSRDICQRGTSLTIQCQVDSQVTMMFWYRQQPGQSLTLIATANQGSEATYESGFVIDKFPISRPNLTFSTLTVSNMSPEDSSIYLCSVSDRVEHTIYFGEGSWLTVV.

The chain has TRBV3-1 (or the pseudogene TRBV3-2) and TRBJ1-3; no firm D call. V was cut by 1 base and J by 0 bases, with 7 bases left in between. The germline V gene encodes CDR1 LGHDT and CDR2 YNNKEL (reference sequence). CDR3 size: 15 residues. CDR3 protein: CASSQVRLSGNTIYF. In nucleotides, the CDR3 is TGTGCCAGCAGCCAAGTGAGACTCTCTGGAAACACCATATATTTT.

The chain recombines TRBV6-5 with TRBJ2-1, with D possibly TRBD1 on 7 matching bases. The CDR3 is 15 residues long. Germline CDR1 reads MNHEY; CDR2 reads SVGAGI. Trimming stripped 2 bases from V and 3 bases from J, with 11 bases between. CDR3 DNA: TGTGCCAGCAGTTACGGAGGGGACAGCTACAATGAGCAGTTCTTC. As protein: CASSYGGDSYNEQFF.

The chain combines TRBV10-3 with TRBJ1-2; 10 bases align to TRBD1. The CDR3 is 13 amino acids. Germline values: CDR1 ENHRY, CDR2 SYGVKD. The V segment lost 3 bases and the J segment 10 bases; nucleotides outside the gene matches: 5. The CDR3 DNA sequence: TGTGCCATCAGTGAAGGGGACAGGGGAGACTACACCTTC. It specifies CAISEGDRGDYTF.

The chain couples TRBV9 to TRBJ2-2, with D unclear. This CDR3 contains 13 residues. Trimming shortened V by 1 base and J by 7 bases, and 8 bases separated the two germline ends. In germline, CDR1 is SGDLS, CDR2 YYNGEE. CDR3 in amino acids: CASSVIGSGELFF. The CDR3 DNA is TGTGCCAGCAGCGTAATCGGTAGCGGGGAGCTGTTTTTT.

This rearrangement joins TRBV5-1 to TRBJ2-5; D possibly corresponds to TRBD1 (7 bases). Germline V lookup: CDR1 SGHRS, CDR2 YFSETQ. The CDR3 covers 16 residues. V shed 0 bases and J shed 5 bases, with 17 bases lying between them. In DNA form, the CDR3 reads TGCGCCAGCAGCTTGGCCGGAGGGGGCTGGGGGGAGACCCAGTACTTC. Amino acids: CASSLAGGGWGETQYF.

This clone was recorded a few times. J is TRBJ1-2 and V is TRBV5-4; D is uncertain. CDR1 and CDR2 (germline): SGHNT, YYREEE (reference sequence). Trimming stripped 1 base from V and 4 bases from J, with 11 bases between. This CDR3 contains 14 residues. CDR3 nucleotide sequence: TGTGCCAGCAGCTTGCCGGGGAGACCCTATGGCTACACCTTC. The encoded protein is CASSLPGRPYGYTF.

V and J are TRBV5-8 and TRBJ1-1; D unresolved. The CDR3 has 13 residues. V lost 1 base and J lost 4, with 8 bases in between. In germline, CDR1 is SGHTS, CDR2 YDEGEE. The CDR3 loop is CASSLSGTTEAFF. The CDR3 nucleotides are TGTGCCAGCAGCTTGTCAGGCACCACTGAAGCTTTCTTT.

This chain connects TRBV28 to TRBJ1-1, with a possible D match to TRBD1 (5 bases). Germline CDR1 MDHEN, CDR2 SYDVKM. The CDR3 spans 14 residues. Trimming cost V 3 bases and J 4 bases, with 12 bases left between them. This CDR3 is CASSFRGRVTEAFF. CDR3 bases: TGTGCCAGCAGTTTTCGGGGGAGAGTCACTGAAGCTTTCTTT.

This rearrangement joins TRBV6-5 to TRBJ1-2, with a weak D call TRBD1 (6 bases). The ends were cut back, 4 bases at V and 0 bases at J, with 12 bases in the middle. The CDR3 runs to 15 residues. CDR1 is MNHEY and CDR2 is SVGAGI in the germline V gene. CDR3 amino acids: CASSSGGATNYGYTF. The CDR3 DNA sequence: TGTGCCAGCAGTTCGGGGGGGGCAACTAACTATGGCTACACCTTC.

This clone was counted once. This chain joins TRBV18 and TRBJ2-7; possibly TRBD1 for D (6 bases). Trimming shortened V by 4 bases and J by 6 bases, and 16 bases separated the two germline ends. The CDR3 is 14 residues long. Germline CDR1 is KGHSH and CDR2 is LQKENI. The chain's CDR3 is CASSLTTGSSEQYF. The CDR3 nucleotides are TGTGCCAGCTCACTTACCACAGGGTCAAGCGAGCAGTACTTC.

This clone was seen just once. The chain links TRBV29-1 to TRBJ1-5; TRBD1 agrees at 8 bases. V lost 8 bases, J lost 3 bases, and 3 bases stayed unmatched. The CDR3 spans 12 residues. The germline V gene encodes CDR1 SQVTM and CDR2 ANQGSEA. The DNA for the CDR3 is TGCAGCACAGGGGGTGCCAATCAGCCCCAGCATTTT. This encodes CSTGGANQPQHF.

V usage is TRBV7-9 and J usage is TRBJ1-6, with D possibly TRBD1 on 6 matching bases. The CDR3 is made up of 14 amino acids. V was shortened by 5 bases and J by 9 bases, with 14 bases between the two germline ends. CDR1 and CDR2 from the germline V gene are SEHNR and FQNEAQ (reference sequence). CDR3 loop: CASSRGEGGSPLHF. As DNA, the CDR3 is TGTGCCAGCAGCCGCGGGGAGGGGGGTTCACCCCTCCACTTT.

CDR3 sequence (DNA): TGTGCCAGCAGTCCACAAAGGGGGATCTACGAGCAGTACTTC. Residues: CASSPQRGIYEQYF. The gene calls are TRBV2 and TRBJ2-7; maybe TRBD1 (6 bases). The CDR3 spans 14 residues. V shed 5 bases and J shed 3 bases, with 14 bases lying between them. CDR1 is SNHLY and CDR2 is FYNNEI in the germline V gene.

CDR3: CASSTTYEQYF. CDR3 coding DNA: TGTGCCAGCAGTACCACTTACGAGCAGTACTTC. The chain recombines TRBV28 with TRBJ2-7; D call uncertain. Between the trimmed V and J ends, which lost 5 bases and 4 bases, there was a span of 6 bases. The CDR3 has 11 amino acids. CDR1 MDHEN and CDR2 SYDVKM come from the germline V gene.